One and the same sample provided the 25 T cell receptor beta chains below, sequenced in a study of T-cell memory formation after mild COVID-19. Using its own MiXCR run on the 5' RACE reads, TCRdb lists one record per CDR3 protein. In the table there are approximately 580,000 distinct CDR3 sequences, about a fifth of which are singletons. Input material: PBMCs or a T cell subset sorted from them (not recorded which). The receptor set was obtained from an adult woman who had mild COVID-19 (a few samples of this study predate the infection). Cell type and time point are not known.

The chain couples TRBV4-1 to TRBJ1-1; possibly TRBD1 for D (6 bases). This CDR3 comprises 14 residues. The V end lost 4 bases, the J end lost 1 base, and 10 bases lay between the germline ends. Germline values: CDR1 MGHRA, CDR2 YSYEKL. The CDR3 reads CASSRTQGNTEAFF. CDR3 nucleotides: TGCGCCAGCAGCCGCACACAGGGGAACACTGAAGCTTTCTTT.

This clonotype appeared a few times. The V call is TRBV7-9, the J call TRBJ2-7; D is possibly TRBD1 (6 bases). Trimming pared 0 bases from V and 7 bases from J, leaving 10 bases between. CDR3 length: 13 residues. Germline V gene sequence: CDR1 SEHNR, CDR2 FQNEAQ (reference sequence). CDR3 protein: CASSLAGAHEQYF. The CDR3 coding sequence is TGTGCCAGCAGCTTAGCGGGGGCGCATGAGCAGTACTTC. Drawing the rest from reference TRBV7-9 and TRBJ2-7, the complete variable domain is DTGVSQNPRHKITKRGQNVTFRCDPISEHNRLYWYRQTLGQGPEFLTYFQNEAQLEKSRLLSDRFSAERPKGSFSTLEIQRTEQGDSAMYLCASSLAGAHEQYFGPGTRLTVT.

This clonotype was counted many times. This sequence joins TRBV20-1 and TRBJ2-1; 7 nucleotides agree with TRBD2. The V gene's germline CDR1 is DFQATT and CDR2 SNEGSKA (reference sequence). The junction had 12 bases not matched to a gene; V was cut back by 5 bases and J by 5 bases. The CDR3 extends over 15 amino acids. CDR3 in amino acids: CSAVKPGLQDNEQFF. The CDR3 nucleotides are TGCAGTGCTGTTAAACCGGGACTACAAGACAATGAGCAGTTCTTC.

The chain links TRBV30 to TRBJ2-4; no reliable D call. In germline, CDR1 is GTSNPN, CDR2 SVGIG (reference sequence). Trimming took off 0 bases at V and 10 bases at J, with 10 bases between the two ends. The CDR3 contains 12 residues. The CDR3 loop is CAWSVKFRIQYF. The CDR3, as DNA: TGTGCCTGGAGTGTTAAGTTTAGGATTCAGTACTTC.

This clonotype has more than one count but fewer than ten. This chain's CDR3 is CASSQDRTVSGNTIYF. The CDR3 nucleotides read TGCGCCAGCAGCCAAGATCGAACAGTCTCTGGAAACACCATATATTTT. This chain joins TRBV4-3 and TRBJ1-3; D not resolved. Trimming stripped 0 bases from V and 0 bases from J, with 9 bases between. Germline values: CDR1 LGHNA, CDR2 YSLEER. The CDR3 runs to 16 residues.

This clonotype was counted many times. The V call is TRBV12-3 or TRBV12-4, the J call TRBJ2-5; D may be TRBD2 (5 bases). The CDR3 runs to 14 residues. V was pared by 3 bases and J by 5 bases, with 13 bases between. The CDR3 nucleotides are TGTGCCAGCAGTTTTCGTGAGGGCCCGGAGACCCAGTACTTC. The encoded protein is CASSFREGPETQYF.

This clonotype was seen only a few times. The CDR3, as DNA: TGCGCCAGCAGCTACGCAGGGGGTCGGGCCACCGGGGAGCTGTTTTTT. Protein product: CASSYAGGRATGELFF. J is TRBJ2-2 and V is TRBV5-1, with 7 nucleotides matching TRBD1. The CDR3 consists of 16 residues. The V segment lost 3 bases and the J segment 4 bases; nucleotides outside the gene matches: 9. Germline CDR1 SGHRS, CDR2 YFSETQ. The full variable domain, rest sourced from reference TRBV5-1 and TRBJ2-2, is KAGVTQTPRYLIKTRGQQVTLSCSPISGHRSVSWYQQTPGQGLQFLFEYFSETQRNKGNFPGRFSGRQFSNSRSEMNVSTLELGDSALYLCASSYAGGRATGELFFGEGSRLTVL.

In its sample, this clonotype was seen a few times. The V and J genes are TRBV12-3 or TRBV12-4 and TRBJ2-7; maybe TRBD2 (5 bases). V lost 3 bases, J lost 5 bases, and 11 bases lay in between. The CDR3 is 13 amino acids. CDR3 sequence: CASSLASIDEQYF. The CDR3 DNA follows: TGTGCCAGCAGTTTGGCTAGCATAGACGAGCAGTACTTC.

This clonotype was seen once. The chain has TRBV30 and TRBJ1-5, with a tentative D call TRBD1 (5 bases). With 0 bases removed from V and 2 bases from J, the gap between germline ends came to 17 bases. The CDR3 sequence is 17 residues long. Germline CDR1 reads GTSNPN; CDR2 reads SVGIG (reference sequence). CDR3 region: CAWSVDRGTGGNQPQHF. CDR3 in DNA: TGTGCCTGGAGTGTGGATCGGGGGACTGGGGGCAATCAGCCCCAGCATTTT. Full variable domain (remainder filled in from reference TRBV30 and TRBJ1-5): SQTIHQWPATLVQPVGSPLSLECTVEGTSNPNLYWYRQAAGRGLQLLFYSVGIGQISSEVPQNLSASRPQDRQFILSSKKLLLSDSGFYLCAWSVDRGTGGNQPQHFGDGTRLSIL.

This chain joins TRBV7-9 and TRBJ1-1, with 7 bases identical to TRBD1. V lost 3 bases and J lost 3; bases outside the gene matches: 13. Per the germline V gene, CDR1 is SEHNR and CDR2 is FQNEAQ (reference sequence). The CDR3 sequence is 17 residues long. The CDR3 region is CASSFRPGTGEDTEAFF. CDR3 coding DNA: TGTGCCAGCAGCTTCCGTCCCGGTACAGGGGAGGACACTGAAGCTTTCTTT.

The chain couples TRBV7-9 to TRBJ1-5, with a possible D match to TRBD1 (5 bases). The CDR3 runs 14 residues. CDR1 is SEHNR and CDR2 is FQNEAQ in the germline V gene (reference sequence). V dropped 5 bases and J dropped 3 bases, with 11 bases sitting between them. In nucleotides, the CDR3 is TGTGCCAGCAGCCTCGACAGCTTCAATCAGCCCCAGCATTTT. It yields the protein CASSLDSFNQPQHF.

The J gene is TRBJ2-4, the V gene TRBV7-9, with D maybe TRBD2 (6 bases). In germline, CDR1 is SEHNR, CDR2 FQNEAQ (reference sequence). The CDR3 totals 17 residues. Deletions cut 5 bases from V and 3 bases from J, with 20 bases between. For the CDR3, the DNA is TGTGCCAGCAGCCCCCAGGCCAGCGGGCCAGTCAAAAACATTCAGTACTTC. This translates into CASSPQASGPVKNIQYF.

This chain links TRBV27 with TRBJ2-2; no definite D call. Germline-derived CDR1 and CDR2 are MNHEY and SMNVEV (reference sequence). The CDR3 sequence is 16 residues long. Trimming removed 5 bases from V and 3 bases from J, with 16 bases in between. CDR3 loop: CASSKDPNRDTGELFF. Here the CDR3 DNA reads TGTGCCAGCAGTAAAGACCCAAATCGGGACACCGGGGAGCTGTTTTTT.

The chain joins TRBV30 to TRBJ2-7; a possible D gene is TRBD1 (6 bases). From germline, CDR1 is GTSNPN and CDR2 SVGIG (reference sequence). The CDR3 sequence is 15 residues long. Trimming removed 1 base from V and 0 bases from J, with 13 bases in between. The CDR3 nucleotides are TGTGCCTGGAGTGCTAGGACAGCGAGCTCCTACGAGCAGTACTTC. It encodes CAWSARTASSYEQYF.

In this sample, this clonotype turned up a few times. The rearrangement uses TRBV11-3 and TRBJ2-5; D unclear. V lost 3 bases and J 4 bases, leaving 9 bases between the germline ends. The germline gives CDR1 SGHNT, CDR2 YENEEA. The CDR3 totals 13 residues. The DNA of the CDR3 is TGTGCCAGCAGCTTCCGCTTGAGAGAGACCCAGTACTTC. Protein product: CASSFRLRETQYF.

This clonotype occurred a few times. This chain uses TRBV12-3 or TRBV12-4 with TRBJ1-2; 7 bases map to TRBD1. This CDR3 has 15 residues. Trimming cost V 6 bases and J 1 base; bases outside gene matches: 8. CDR3 DNA: TGTGCCAGCAGCGCAGACAGGGCCTTTAACTATGGCTACACCTTC. It translates to CASSADRAFNYGYTF.

This clonotype was counted many times. The chain links TRBV7-9 to TRBJ2-7; D possibly corresponds to TRBD1 (6 bases). V shed 4 bases and J shed 3 bases, with 10 bases lying between them. Germline CDR1 SEHNR, CDR2 FQNEAQ (reference sequence). The length of the CDR3 is 13 residues. Here the CDR3 reads CASSSGHYYEQYF. CDR3 nucleotides: TGTGCCAGCAGCTCGGGACATTACTACGAGCAGTACTTC.

This clonotype has a handful of counts. The chain uses TRBV6-2 or TRBV6-3 and TRBJ2-7, with D possibly matching TRBD2 (5 bases). Per the germline V gene, CDR1 is MNHEY and CDR2 is SVGEGT. The CDR3 covers 16 residues. Trimming pared 0 bases from V and 4 bases from J, leaving 16 bases between. This CDR3 is CASSYSILAIVYEQYF. The CDR3 DNA sequence: TGTGCCAGCAGTTACTCGATCCTAGCAATTGTATACGAGCAGTACTTC.

The chain uses TRBV5-1 and TRBJ2-2, with 7 bases identical to TRBD1. This CDR3 has 17 amino acids. CDR1 and CDR2 from the germline V gene are SGHRS and YFSETQ. V dropped 0 bases and J dropped 1; count of bases not matched to a gene: 6. The CDR3 nucleotides are TGCGCCAGCAGCTTGGCCCCGACAGGGAAGAACACCGGGGAGCTGTTTTTT. As protein: CASSLAPTGKNTGELFF. The complete variable domain, with remaining parts taken from reference TRBV5-1 and TRBJ2-2, reads KAGVTQTPRYLIKTRGQQVTLSCSPISGHRSVSWYQQTPGQGLQFLFEYFSETQRNKGNFPGRFSGRQFSNSRSEMNVSTLELGDSALYLCASSLAPTGKNTGELFFGEGSRLTVL.

The gene calls are TRBV11-2 and TRBJ2-3, with TRBD2 matching 7 bases. Germline-derived CDR1 and CDR2 are SGHAT and FQNNGV. The V segment lost 9 bases and the J segment 8 bases; nucleotides outside the gene matches: 26. This CDR3 is built from 18 residues. CDR3 protein: CASKPSALLGAGVSTQYF. The CDR3 DNA follows: TGTGCCAGTAAGCCCTCGGCCCTGTTAGGGGCGGGGGTTAGTACGCAGTATTTT. The complete variable domain, with remaining parts taken from reference TRBV11-2 and TRBJ2-3, reads EAGVAQSPRYKIIEKRQSVAFWCNPISGHATLYWYQQILGQGPKLLIQFQNNGVVDDSQLPKDRFSAERLKGVDSTLKIQPAKLEDSAVYLCASKPSALLGAGVSTQYFGPGTRLTVL.

This clonotype was seen only a few times. The rearrangement links TRBV29-1 to TRBJ2-5, with 9 bases fitting TRBD1. In germline, CDR1 is SQVTM, CDR2 ANQGSEA. J lost 3 bases, V lost 6 bases, and 11 bases had no gene match. The CDR3 loop spans 15 amino acids. The CDR3 bases are TGCAGCGTCCAAACCGGGACAGGGATTAAAGAGACCCAGTACTTC. This codes for CSVQTGTGIKETQYF.

The chain recombines TRBV29-1 with TRBJ2-1; possibly TRBD1 or TRBD2 for D (5 bases each). The V gene lost 5 bases and the J gene lost 10 bases, with 18 bases spanning the gap. The germline gives CDR1 SQVTM, CDR2 ANQGSEA. There are 13 residues in the CDR3. The CDR3 region is CSVQGRGPWEQFF. CDR3 DNA: TGCAGCGTTCAGGGACGGGGACCCTGGGAGCAGTTCTTC.

This clonotype was observed a few times. The J gene is TRBJ1-2, the V gene TRBV5-6, with TRBD1 matching over 9 bases. Trimming took 7 bases from V and 3 from J; bases not matched to a gene: 7. CDR1 and CDR2 (germline): SGHDT, YYEEEE. The CDR3 sequence is 14 residues long. CDR3 sequence: CASGQGNYDYGYTF. The CDR3 DNA is TGTGCCAGCGGACAGGGGAACTATGACTATGGCTACACCTTC.

This clonotype showed up just a few times. The chain is built from TRBV5-5 and TRBJ2-7, with a tentative D call TRBD1 (6 bases). This CDR3 is 15 amino acids long. Per the germline V gene, CDR1 is SGHKS and CDR2 is YYEKEE (reference sequence). The V end was cut by 0 bases, the J end by 9 bases, with 19 bases between. The CDR3 is CASSLAQGLTYLQYF. DNA for the CDR3: TGTGCCAGCAGCTTGGCACAGGGCCTGACTTACTTGCAGTACTTC.

This clonotype turned up a few times. CDR3 nucleotide sequence: TGTGCCAGCAGCGGTCCTAGCGGGAGGATCGATGAGCAGTTCTTC. Translating it yields CASSGPSGRIDEQFF. The chain employs TRBV27 and TRBJ2-1; 11 nucleotides match TRBD2. The V gene's germline CDR1 is MNHEY and CDR2 SMNVEV (reference sequence). After removal of 6 bases from V and 8 bases from J, the junction contained 9 bases not matched to a gene. The CDR3 runs 15 residues.